These 27 T cell receptor beta chains were sequenced from one sample in a study of Ad26.COV2.S vaccination and SARS-CoV-2 variants (dated by TCRdb to 2020 to 2023). The treatment or condition tag for this specimen amounts to: roughly 18 received Ad26.COV2.S at low or high dose, single or two shots; roughly five received placebo; per-sample allocation not given. For vaccine and placebo recipients, repertoires were sequenced using samples collected on day 63 after the first injection. Libraries were built with the immunoSEQ multiplex PCR assay. As stored in TCRdb, this immuneACCESS dataset retains in-frame rearrangements with V and J assigned. A fraction of the clones does not appear; measured against another copy, unresolved V genes explain less than half of the discrepancy, and the remainder lacks a known reason. The sample table shows about 470,000 clones, and roughly 87% are seen once. About 4.5% of the sample is in the top ten clones.

The material was peripheral blood, obtained in a trial of Ad26.COV2.S vaccine versus placebo. The receptors come from a person between 18 and 59 years old who received the Ad26.COV2.S COVID-19 vaccine or a placebo.

V gene TRBV6-1 combines with J gene TRBJ1-5; the D is unclear. Germline CDR1 and CDR2: MNHNS and SASEGT. V lost 2 bases and J lost 0, with 5 bases in between. CDR3 length: 14 residues. The CDR3 sequence: CASSESYSNQPQHF. DNA for the CDR3: TGTGCCAGCAGTGAATCCTATAGCAATCAGCCCCAGCATTTT.

This clone was detected once. CDR3 sequence: CARSFGRPPSYEQYF. The CDR3 DNA reads TGTGCCAGAAGCTTCGGGAGGCCCCCCTCCTACGAGCAGTACTTC. The V and J genes are TRBV5-3 and TRBJ2-7, with 7 bases identical to TRBD2. TRBV5-3 is assigned to the ORF class and has an uncertain function. Trimming removed 2 bases from V and 0 bases from J; junction bases left unmatched: 5. CDR3 length equals 15 residues.

This sequence joins TRBV6-5 and TRBJ2-7, with D tentatively TRBD1 or TRBD2 (5 bases each). Trimming took 6 bases from V and 7 from J, leaving 13 bases between them. Germline V lookup: CDR1 MNHEY, CDR2 SVGAGI. The CDR3 is 12 amino acids. Here the CDR3 DNA reads TGTGCCAGCAGCCCGAGAGGGGTAGAGCAGTACTTC. Protein sequence: CASSPRGVEQYF.

The chain carries TRBV10-3 and TRBJ1-4; tentative D call: TRBD1 (5 bases). The CDR3 is made up of 13 amino acids. Germline CDR1 reads ENHRY; CDR2 reads SYGVKD. The V end lost 6 bases, the J end lost 8 bases, and 13 bases lay between the germline ends. The CDR3 reads CAIRPGTHEKLFF. CDR3 coding DNA: TGTGCCATCAGACCCGGGACCCACGAAAAACTGTTTTTT.

V usage is TRBV18 and J usage is TRBJ2-2, with D possibly called TRBD1 or TRBD2 (6 bases each). The CDR3 spans 16 residues. The germline V gene encodes CDR1 KGHSH and CDR2 LQKENI. Trimming pared 1 base from V and 4 bases from J, leaving 13 bases between. In nucleotides, the CDR3 is TGTGCCAGCTCACCACAGCTGCCGGGGGCCACCGGGGAGCTGTTTTTT. It codes for CASSPQLPGATGELFF.

This CDR3 reads CASRRTLGGTEAFF. The CDR3 coding sequence is TGTGCCAGCAGGCGGACTTTAGGCGGGACTGAAGCTTTCTTT. The genes are TRBV6-5 and TRBJ1-1; D gene ambiguous. V shed 6 bases and J shed 5 bases, with 16 bases lying between them. The CDR3 has 14 residues. CDR1 and CDR2 (germline): MNHEY, SVGAGI.

The rearrangement links TRBV6-6 to TRBJ1-6; D gene unclear. The germline V gene has CDR1 MNHNY and CDR2 SVGAGI (reference sequence). CDR3 length: 14 amino acids. V was pared by 5 bases and J by 7 bases, with 12 bases between. CDR3 nucleotide sequence: TGTGCCAGCAGTCCCGTGGGGTCGAATTCACCCCTCCACTTT. Translating it yields CASSPVGSNSPLHF.

V and J are TRBV29-1 and TRBJ2-5; 8 bases are a match to TRBD2. Per germline, CDR1 SQVTM and CDR2 ANQGSEA. This CDR3 is built from 12 residues. The CDR3 is CSAGLAQETQYF. The CDR3 nucleotides read TGCAGTGCCGGACTAGCCCAAGAGACCCAGTACTTC.

The J gene is TRBJ1-4, the V gene TRBV9; D possibly corresponds to TRBD1 (6 bases). Trimming shortened V by 0 bases and J by 7 bases, and 13 bases separated the two germline ends. The CDR3 extends over 15 amino acids. The germline gives CDR1 SGDLS, CDR2 YYNGEE. The CDR3 region has the DNA TGTGCCAGCAGCGTAGTAGGGGGGTTTGGTGAAAAACTGTTTTTT. It yields the protein CASSVVGGFGEKLFF.

The CDR3 loop is CASSTRQGNYGYTF. The CDR3 region has the DNA TGTGCCAGCAGCACGCGACAGGGAAACTATGGCTACACCTTC. The rearrangement uses TRBV7-2 and TRBJ1-2; 7 nucleotides line up with TRBD1. The CDR3 contains 14 residues. Trimming took 5 bases from V and 2 from J; bases not matched to a gene: 5. Germline CDR1 and CDR2: SGHTA and FQGNSA.

This clone turned up a few times. The rearrangement uses TRBV11-1 and TRBJ2-3, with D tentatively TRBD1 (5 bases). The CDR3 extends over 16 amino acids. V gave up 2 bases and J gave up 1 base, with 13 bases separating them. The germline V gene has CDR1 SGHAT and CDR2 FQDESV (reference sequence). The CDR3 sequence: CASSLSKGSGTDTQYF. The CDR3 DNA reads TGTGCCAGCAGCTTATCTAAGGGGTCGGGCACAGATACGCAGTATTTT.

V and J are TRBV7-8 and TRBJ2-7, with TRBD2 as a possible D gene (6 bases). The V and J ends lost 4 bases and 2 bases respectively, with 12 bases between them. Germline V gene lookup returns CDR1 SGHVS and CDR2 FQNEAQ. The CDR3 runs 14 residues. The CDR3 sequence: CASSSPAGPYEQYF. As DNA, the CDR3 is TGTGCCAGCAGCTCCCCTGCGGGGCCCTACGAGCAGTACTTC. Looking up the rest from reference TRBV7-8 and TRBJ2-7 gives the full variable domain: GAGVSQSPRYKVAKRGQDVALRCDPISGHVSLFWYQQALGQGPEFLTYFQNEAQLDKSGLPSDRFFAERPEGSVSTLKIQRTQQEDSAVYLCASSSPAGPYEQYFGPGTRLTVT.

Regarding this clone: This CDR3 is also generated by other DNA sequences in the sample. This sequence joins TRBV5-1 and TRBJ2-2; D might be TRBD1 (6 bases). The germline V and J ends were trimmed by 3 bases and 6 bases, with 9 bases remaining between them. This CDR3 spans 13 amino acids. CDR1 is SGHRS and CDR2 is YFSETQ in the germline V gene. The CDR3 bases are TGCGCCAGCAGCTCACAGGGACCCGGGGAGCTGTTTTTT. Its protein product is CASSSQGPGELFF. Using reference TRBV5-1 and TRBJ2-2 for the parts outside the CDR3, the full variable domain is KAGVTQTPRYLIKTRGQQVTLSCSPISGHRSVSWYQQTPGQGLQFLFEYFSETQRNKGNFPGRFSGRQFSNSRSEMNVSTLELGDSALYLCASSSQGPGELFFGEGSRLTVL.

The rearrangement uses TRBV7-8 and TRBJ2-1; 13 bases are a match to TRBD2. The CDR3 consists of 16 residues. Germline trimming cut 5 bases from V and 7 bases from J; bases unmatched to any gene: 8. CDR1 is SGHVS and CDR2 is FQNEAQ in the germline V gene. This CDR3 reads CASSPRTSGSVNEQFF. CDR3 nucleotide sequence: TGTGCCAGCAGCCCCCGGACTAGCGGGAGTGTGAATGAGCAGTTCTTC.

The CDR3 DNA sequence: TGTGCCAGCAGCTCCCGAGGCCCCCCAGCTGAGCAGTTCTTC. Translated: CASSSRGPPAEQFF. The chain employs TRBV9 and TRBJ2-1; D ambiguous. The CDR3 consists of 14 residues. Germline CDR1 and CDR2: SGDLS and YYNGEE. V lost 4 bases to trimming and J lost 9 bases, with 17 bases between them.

This clone showed up just once. The rearrangement uses TRBV2 and TRBJ1-1; D is uncertain. The CDR3 sequence is 10 residues long. V dropped 7 bases and J dropped 4 bases, with 4 bases sitting between them. From germline, CDR1 is SNHLY and CDR2 FYNNEI. CDR3 sequence (DNA): TGTGCCAGCATAAGCACTGAAGCTTTCTTT. Its translation: CASISTEAFF. The entire variable domain, with the rest obtained from reference TRBV2 and TRBJ1-1, is as follows: EPEVTQTPSHQVTQMGQEVILRCVPISNHLYFYWYRQILGQKVEFLVSFYNNEISEKSEIFDDQFSVERPDGSNFTLKIRSTKLEDSAMYFCASISTEAFFGQGTRLTVV.

The chain is built from TRBV3-1 (or the pseudogene TRBV3-2) and TRBJ2-7; the match to TRBD2 covers 7 bases. Per germline, CDR1 LGHDT and CDR2 YNNKEL (reference sequence). The junction had 5 bases not matched to a gene; V was cut back by 0 bases and J by 3 bases. CDR3 length: 15 residues. The CDR3 region is CASSQDNGRNYEQYF. The CDR3 DNA follows: TGTGCCAGCAGCCAAGATAACGGGAGGAACTACGAGCAGTACTTC.

This clone was seen many times. The rearrangement uses TRBV5-1 and TRBJ2-1, with 7 nucleotides matching TRBD2. Germline V gene sequence: CDR1 SGHRS, CDR2 YFSETQ. The CDR3 consists of 19 residues. J lost 0 bases, V lost 0 bases, and 12 bases had no gene match. CDR3 region: CASSLGVKVAGHSYNEQFF. The CDR3 DNA follows: TGCGCCAGCAGCTTGGGAGTTAAAGTAGCGGGTCACTCCTACAATGAGCAGTTCTTC.

V usage is TRBV14 and J usage is TRBJ2-5, with 7 bases aligning to TRBD2. Per the germline V gene, CDR1 is SGHDN and CDR2 is FVKESK. J lost 2 bases, V lost 6 bases, and 6 bases had no gene match. The CDR3 is made up of 14 amino acids. The CDR3 DNA sequence: TGTGCCAGCAGGGGGACTAACCTACAAGAGACCCAGTACTTC. Amino acid sequence: CASRGTNLQETQYF.

A single count supports this clone. The chain joins TRBV2 to TRBJ1-5; 7 nucleotides line up with TRBD1. This CDR3 contains 15 residues. After removal of 4 bases from V and 3 bases from J, the junction contained 6 bases not matched to a gene. Germline V gives CDR1 SNHLY, CDR2 FYNNEI. CDR3 sequence (DNA): TGTGCCAGCAGTGGTAGGACAGGTTACAATCAGCCCCAGCATTTT. This translates into CASSGRTGYNQPQHF.

J is TRBJ2-1 and V is TRBV18, with TRBD2 matching 9 bases. J gave up 4 bases and V 1 base, and 2 bases lay outside the gene matches. Germline values: CDR1 KGHSH, CDR2 LQKENI. The CDR3 totals 15 residues. CDR3 nucleotides: TGTGCCAGCTCACCACAGGCGGGAGGGTACAATGAGCAGTTCTTC. It codes for CASSPQAGGYNEQFF.

This clone has just one count. The CDR3 bases are TGTGCCAGCAGCTTAGACAGCGTTGAGCAGTTCTTC. It specifies CASSLDSVEQFF. The genes are TRBV11-3 and TRBJ2-1, with D hard to call. The germline V and J ends were trimmed by 0 bases and 9 bases, with 6 bases remaining between them. This CDR3 region has 12 residues. Germline CDR1 reads SGHNT; CDR2 reads YENEEA. Full variable domain (remainder filled in from reference TRBV11-3 and TRBJ2-1): EAGVVQSPRYKIIEKKQPVAFWCNPISGHNTLYWYLQNLGQGPELLIRYENEEAVDDSQLPKDRFSAERLKGVDSTLKIQPAELGDSAVYLCASSLDSVEQFFGPGTRLTVL.

This chain connects TRBV29-1 to TRBJ2-7, with 8 bases aligning to TRBD2. The CDR3 is 14 residues long. Trimming at V came to 2 bases and at J to 0 bases, leaving 3 bases not matched to a gene. Germline CDR1 SQVTM, CDR2 ANQGSEA. The CDR3, as DNA: TGCAGCGTTGAAACTAGCGGAGACTCCTACGAGCAGTACTTC. Encoded protein: CSVETSGDSYEQYF.

V is TRBV5-6 and J is TRBJ1-4; D possibly corresponds to TRBD1 (6 bases). CDR1 SGHDT and CDR2 YYEEEE come from the germline V gene. Trimming took 2 bases from V and 3 from J, leaving 11 bases between them. The CDR3 runs 15 residues. The CDR3 DNA follows: TGTGCCAGCAGCTTTTGGGCAGGGGCTAATGAAAAACTGTTTTTT. Translation gives CASSFWAGANEKLFF. Full variable domain (remainder filled in from reference TRBV5-6 and TRBJ1-4): DAGVTQSPTHLIKTRGQQVTLRCSPKSGHDTVSWYQQALGQGPQFIFQYYEEEERQRGNFPDRFSGHQFPNYSSELNVNALLLGDSALYLCASSFWAGANEKLFFGSGTQLSVL.

V and J are TRBV7-9 and TRBJ2-2; 8 positions match TRBD2. Germline CDR1 is SEHNR and CDR2 is FQNEAQ (reference sequence). The CDR3 covers 17 residues. The V segment lost 4 bases and the J segment 3 bases; nucleotides outside the gene matches: 10. The CDR3 nucleotides are TGTGCCAGCAGCTACCGACGCGGGGGGCGAGACACCGGGGAGCTGTTTTTT. Translating it yields CASSYRRGGRDTGELFF.

The V call is TRBV3-1 (or the pseudogene TRBV3-2), the J call TRBJ2-5; 7 bases line up with TRBD2. From germline, CDR1 is LGHDT and CDR2 YNNKEL (reference sequence). The CDR3 has 16 amino acids. The V and J ends lost 1 base and 5 bases, in that order; junction bases with no gene match: 10. For the CDR3, the DNA is TGTGCCAGCAGCCAAGGTGGGGGGGGTACGACGGAGACCCAGTACTTC. Its protein is CASSQGGGGTTETQYF.

The chain uses TRBV7-8 and TRBJ1-1; unclear D gene. The CDR3 runs to 13 residues. V was trimmed by 5 bases and J by 1 base, leaving 8 bases between them. Germline V gene lookup returns CDR1 SGHVS and CDR2 FQNEAQ. The CDR3 here is CASSTSANTEAFF. CDR3 DNA sequence: TGTGCCAGCAGCACTTCAGCGAACACTGAAGCTTTCTTT.